A single T cell receptor (beta chain) is shown here with its context. Which antigen it targets is not known. No much larger clone is present one base from it, and per-base qualities are unavailable. This entry is derived from a study of vaccination and CD4 T cells after COVID-19 (dated by TCRdb to between 2021 and 2022). As for the study more broadly: Convalescent patients had a positive SARS-CoV-2 result on nasal swab PCR, and of these patients, under ten had mild disease and one had severe disease. The convalescent cohort comprised six males and four females, including two Hispanic individuals, seven Caucasians, two Asians and one multiracial person. For three convalescent patients, samples were collected at an early post-vaccination timepoint (day 14) as well as at a late post-vaccination timepoint (days 161 to 241). The time from the second vaccine dose to post-vaccine blood sampling had a median of 72 days and ranged from about 14 to 250 days. In 10 COVID-19 convalescent patients and a handful of infection-naive healthy vaccine recipients, the spike-specific CD4+ TCR repertoire before mRNA vaccination was compared with the repertoire after mRNA vaccination. In control cultures, a CEFX viral epitope pool was used as positive control, an HIV-1 Nef peptide pool was used as negative control, or no peptide was added. Participants got two doses of the Pfizer-BioNTech BNT162b2 vaccine (n=8) or two doses of the Moderna mRNA-1273 vaccine (n=2). The cultures were stimulated with overlapping spike peptide pools from SARS-CoV-2 and from the common cold coronaviruses HCoV-NL63, HCoV-OC43 and HCoV-229E. Post-COVID blood samples from convalescent patients were collected a median of roughly 100 days after diagnosis, with a range of about 30 to 170 days. Points the paper makes about the study in general: Among convalescent patients, a median about 86% of the SARS-CoV-2-reactive clones seen after vaccination appeared only after vaccination, which suggests priming specific to the vaccine. Nearly all vaccine-specific clones in convalescent patients (304 of 307) were mono-reactive for SARS-CoV-2 spike rather than cross-reactive with common cold coronaviruses. Although the median number of SARS-CoV-2-reactive clonotypes went up from roughly 20 after infection to more than 30 after vaccination, the increase was not significant. Relatively few convalescent patients were included in the study, and early timepoints after natural infection were not analyzed.

The germline V gene gives CDR1 as MDHEN and CDR2 as SYDVKM. Reading from cysteine to phenylalanine, the CDR3 counts 13 amino acids. The read is trimmed to its CDR3 DNA, 39 bases read in frame from base 1. The trim is 6 bases for V and 6 bases for J, with a gap of 13 bases between the germline ends. Receptor amplification or capture employed PCR. DNA from cultured CD4+ T cells underwent TCR sequencing with the Oncomine TCR Beta short-read assay at the Johns Hopkins FTIC core. Genomic DNA was extracted from the cultured CD4+ T cells with the QIAamp micro DNA kit. Oncomine TCR Beta libraries from cultured CD4+ T cells were pooled with unique dual indexes and sequenced on an Illumina iSeq 100. The source study handled its data this way. Non-productive sequences were filtered out, and CDR3s that did not start with C, did not end with F or W, or were shorter than 7 amino acids were discarded. Antigen-specific clonotypes were identified using the MANAFEST web application through comparison of peptide-stimulated wells with reference and other culture wells. Positive clones required FDR below 0.05, an odds ratio above 5, and productive frequency above 0.1% in at least two of three replicate wells. A clonotype was classed as cross-reactive if the clonotype showed significant expansion both in SARS-CoV-2 spike wells and in at least one common cold coronavirus spike condition. CDR3 homology was assessed with Levenshtein distances (stringdist) and unrooted phylogenetic trees (ape) in R version 3.6.1. The public sequencing data were trimmed at Q25 with fastp and processed into clonotypes with MiXCR by TCRdb, which kept only in-frame beta chains. Each CDR3 protein appears once, grouped with its most common genes and DNA. The V and J calls follow TCRdb's processing rather than the paper's. The table for this sample lists around 25,000 distinct CDR3 sequences; 35% to 55% of them were counted only once. Clones ranked in the top ten supply around 4.4% of the sample.

Read against the paper, the sample's time point label means: late sampling 161 to 241 days after vaccination in three convalescent patients. The intended sense of this specimen's treatment or condition label: approximately nine-day PBMC culture with coronavirus spike peptide pools or control peptides (ViraFEST assay). The ViraFEST assay was used in the study, in which antigen-specific T cells were expanded with peptide pools and expanded clonotypes were subsequently identified by TCR sequencing. Positive SARS-CoV-2 PCR tests in the convalescent patients dated from March to December 2020, before Alpha, Beta and Delta variants emerged in the United States. Each well held approximately 2 million PBMCs cultured in IMDM containing approximately 5% human AB serum and around 10 IU/ml IL-2, with 7.5 to 10 ug/ml peptide pools added. Half of the culture medium was replaced with fresh IL-2-containing medium on days 3 and 7. After around 10 days of culture, CD4+ T cells were isolated by negative selection with the EasySep CD4+ T cell isolation kit. Ficoll-Paque Plus gradient centrifugation was used to isolate PBMCs from whole blood, and the isolated PBMCs were then either used fresh or cryopreserved at -140C. Each culture condition was generally run in triplicate wells.

Sequenced material: CD4+ T cells from blood, cultured in vitro, taken about 7 months after SARS-CoV-2 vaccination. The receptor was isolated from a human donor who had recovered from COVID-19. Rearrangement joined TRBV28 to TRBJ2-3, with a tentative D gene TRBD2 over 6 matching bases. The DNA sequence is given as TGTGCCAGCAGGGGAGGTACAGAGGATACGCAGTATTTT. The translation is CASRGGTEDTQYF.